This T cell receptor (beta chain) was identified during a study of regulatory T cells in long-lasting Graves disease (dated by TCRdb to the early 2020s). Background for the entire study: Persistent Graves' disease was defined as persistently positive TSH receptor autoantibodies together with antithyroid drug treatment for over 5 years. The study was registered as a clinical trial and conducted in China. Persistent Graves' disease patients in the clinical cohort had taken antithyroid drugs for 9 to 11 years on average. Patients with persistent Graves' disease were compared with patients with newly diagnosed Graves' disease using TCR sequencing and RNA sequencing of peripheral blood. A total of around 35 samples underwent TCR sequencing, from roughly 13 patients with persistent Graves' disease and about 20 patients with newly diagnosed Graves' disease.

Results the study describes overall, beyond this receptor: Peripheral blood alone was examined, since thyroid tissue, which constituted the primary lesion, could not be accessed. The authors noted that the small sample size was a limitation that may lower accuracy. Lower TCR Shannon entropy and fewer highly expanded clones were observed in persistent Graves' disease patients than in newly diagnosed patients, which suggested clonal expansion. Sequencing and analysis were limited to the TCR beta chain. Persistent patients shared more public clonotypes among themselves (2,741) than newly diagnosed patients did (about 970).

The library was produced with multiplex PCR. TCRdb records Illumina HiSeq 4000 as the sequencer. TCR beta libraries were built with iRepertoire HTBI primers and Arm-PCR amplification of CDR3 regions. Before sequencing, the PCR products underwent gel purification. As for how the authors treated the data: A total of 62 TRBV and under 15 TRBJ segments were identified across samples and were used for gene usage analysis of CDR3 amino acid clonotypes. Filtered high-quality paired reads were merged into contigs using COPE and FqMerger. Contigs were aligned with BLAST to IMGT TRBV, TRBD and TRBJ reference genes, and CDR3 was defined per IMGT. Highly expanded clones were defined as clonotypes with a frequency above 0.1%. Shannon entropy was used to measure repertoire diversity, and the Gini coefficient was used to measure V-J evenness. A clonotype found in more than one individual was treated as public. TCRdb cleaned the public reads at Q25 with fastp, built clones with MiXCR and kept in-frame beta chains. Every entry covers one CDR3 protein and lists the most common genes and DNA from its rows. It is TCRdb's table, rather than the study itself, that gives the V and J calls and clone size. The sample contains fewer than 400,000 distinct CDR3 sequences, about 19% of them found a single time. Jointly, the top ten make up less than 35% of the sample.

The time point label, as the study defines it: persistent/refractory GD, antithyroid drugs over 5 years with positive TRAb. For both TCR sequencing and RNA sequencing, RNA was extracted from PBMCs in TRIzol. The diagnosis of Graves' disease was made according to American Thyroid Association guidelines. Patients were recruited from an endocrinology department in Xi'an, China. Each patient gave 8.5 to 9.5 milliliters of peripheral blood, collected in an EDTA anticoagulant tube. Ficoll Paque Plus density gradient separation was used to isolate PBMCs, and no additional T cell sorting was done. An Agilent 2100 Bioanalyzer and agarose gel were used to check RNA quality, and a NanoDrop 2000 was used to measure RNA concentration. This clonotype was counted ten times or more. Its antigen target is currently unknown. Base quality data are lacking; no much larger clone is found one base away. This sample comprised peripheral blood mononuclear cells (PBMCs), obtained when the disease was refractory, from a patient treated with antithyroid drugs. The clonotype was recovered from a female donor with Graves disease.

DNA sequence: TGTGCCAGCAGCTCCTCCCGGGACAGGGGGCTCGGGGAGACCCAGTACTTC. Its protein reads: CASSSSRDRGLGETQYF. This chain joins TRBV5-6 to TRBJ2-5, and 12 bases in between align with TRBD1. V has 3 bases trimmed and J has 5 bases trimmed; junction bases matching no gene number 11. The CDR3 runs 17 residues from the cysteine to the phenylalanine. Just CDR3 DNA is preserved here, 51 bases in frame from base 1. The germline V gene encodes CDR1 SGHDT and CDR2 YYEEEE. The entire variable domain, with the stretches around the CDR3 drawn from the reference TRBV5-6 and TRBJ2-5 proteins, is DAGVTQSPTHLIKTRGQQVTLRCSPKSGHDTVSWYQQALGQGPQFIFQYYEEEERQRGNFPDRFSGHQFPNYSSELNVNALLLGDSALYLCASSSSRDRGLGETQYFGPGTRLLVL.